Listed here are 7 T cell receptor beta chains from one sample, sequenced in a study of T cells in Graves' hyperthyroidism and ophthalmopathy. Amplification of TCR beta CDR3 regions was performed using RNA transcripts as template. Carried out on the TCR CDR3, a first-round RT-PCR used the HTBI primer set. TCRdb analysed the multiplex PCR reads with MiXCR anew, one entry per CDR3 protein. Found here are hundreds of thousands of distinct CDR3 sequences, around 15% of them singletons; the top ten hold approximately 10%. Sequencing input: blood. The receptors shown here come from a woman in her late teens or twenties with Graves' hyperthyroidism.

V is TRBV5-6 and J is TRBJ2-1, with 12 bases identical to TRBD2. Germline CDR1 reads SGHDT; CDR2 reads YYEEEE. CDR3 length: 17 residues. Trimming at V came to 5 bases and at J to 9 bases, leaving 15 bases not matched to a gene. The CDR3 coding sequence is TGTGCCAGCAGTTTCGCGCTAGCGGGAGGGCCGGGGGGTGAGCAGTTCTTC. Translating it yields CASSFALAGGPGGEQFF. Supplemented by reference TRBV5-6 and TRBJ2-1, the full variable domain reads DAGVTQSPTHLIKTRGQQVTLRCSPKSGHDTVSWYQQALGQGPQFIFQYYEEEERQRGNFPDRFSGHQFPNYSSELNVNALLLGDSALYLCASSFALAGGPGGEQFFGPGTRLTVL.

At least ten counts were recorded for this clonotype. This chain uses TRBV6-2 or TRBV6-3 with TRBJ2-3, with TRBD1 matching over 9 bases. Germline-derived CDR1 and CDR2 are MNHEY and SVGEGT. With V trimmed by 2 bases and J by 1 base, 4 bases remained unmatched. This CDR3 has 16 residues. The chain's CDR3 is CASSYHRTGGTDTQYF. In DNA form, the CDR3 reads TGTGCCAGCAGTTACCACCGGACAGGGGGCACAGATACGCAGTATTTT.

In its sample, this clonotype was seen a few times. This chain's CDR3 is CASSAPTVEETQYF. In nucleotides, the CDR3 is TGTGCCAGCAGCGCCCCAACAGTAGAAGAGACCCAGTACTTC. J is TRBJ2-5 and V is TRBV7-9; D is ambiguous. Germline V lookup: CDR1 SEHNR, CDR2 FQNEAQ (reference sequence). CDR3 length: 14 amino acids. Trimming shortened V by 5 bases and J by 3 bases, and 13 bases separated the two germline ends.

This rearrangement joins TRBV12-3 or TRBV12-4 to TRBJ2-7; D is possibly TRBD1 (5 bases). The CDR3 covers 15 residues. V was cut by 3 bases and J by 6 bases, with 18 bases left in between. The CDR3 bases are TGTGCCAGCAGTTTTAAAGGACACGTCGTCTCCGAGCAGTACTTC. This codes for CASSFKGHVVSEQYF.

This clonotype has a count of ten or more. J is TRBJ2-5 and V is TRBV20-1, with 8 bases aligning to TRBD1. Germline CDR1 is DFQATT and CDR2 is SNEGSKA (reference sequence). The CDR3 runs to 13 residues. J lost 5 bases, V lost 6 bases, and 8 bases had no gene match. The CDR3: CSATTGDKETQYF. The CDR3 nucleotides read TGCAGTGCAACGACAGGGGATAAGGAGACCCAGTACTTC.

This clonotype was seen only a few times. This rearrangement joins TRBV14 to TRBJ1-1, with TRBD1 identical over 9 bases. The V gene end was trimmed by 4 bases and the J gene end by 5 bases; junction bases not matched to a gene: 8. The V gene's germline CDR1 is SGHDN and CDR2 FVKESK. The CDR3 is 15 amino acids. The CDR3 nucleotides read TGTGCCAGCAGCCGCATTAGGGACAGGGATACTGAAGCTTTCTTT. Its translation is CASSRIRDRDTEAFF.

This clonotype was observed at least ten times. This rearrangement joins TRBV18 to TRBJ2-3; 8 bases agree with TRBD1. V shed 5 bases and J 8 bases; nucleotides not matched to a gene: 12. Looked up from germline, CDR1 is KGHSH and CDR2 is LQKENI. The CDR3 consists of 15 residues. The CDR3 protein is CASSADRGAGVTQYF. In DNA form, the CDR3 reads TGTGCCAGCTCAGCCGACAGGGGCGCCGGCGTTACGCAGTATTTT. The full variable domain, in which reference TRBV18 and TRBJ2-3 provide the parts outside the CDR3, is NAGVMQNPRHLVRRRGQEARLRCSPMKGHSHVYWYRQLPEEGLKFMVYLQKENIIDESGMPKERFSAEFPKEGPSILRIQQVVRGDSAAYFCASSADRGAGVTQYFGPGTRLTVL.